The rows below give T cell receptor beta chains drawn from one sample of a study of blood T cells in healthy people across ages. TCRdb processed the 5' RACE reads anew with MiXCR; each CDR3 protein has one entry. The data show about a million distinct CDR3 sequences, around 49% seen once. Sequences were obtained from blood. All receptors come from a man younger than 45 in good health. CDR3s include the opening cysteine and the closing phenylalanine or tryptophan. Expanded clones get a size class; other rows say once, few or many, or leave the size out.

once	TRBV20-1	CSATPTGDYEQYF
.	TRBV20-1	CSPGTDTYEQYF
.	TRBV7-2	CASSLRERGGYNEQFF
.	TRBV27	CASARGGDGYTF
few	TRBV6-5	CASSYDPEGLAKNIQYF
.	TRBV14	CASRFGTGGPLHF
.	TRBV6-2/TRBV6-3	CASSLPTGSPLHF
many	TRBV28	CASSSSRAQYF
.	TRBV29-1	CSVARYQETQYF
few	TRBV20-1	CSAPGQVHEQYF
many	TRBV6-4	CASSDGQGASPLHF
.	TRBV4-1	CASSQPGLASYEQYF
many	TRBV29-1	CAGGAAKNIQYF
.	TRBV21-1	CASRIYRGVYYGYTF
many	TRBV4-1	CASSQGLLGRRLNTEAFF
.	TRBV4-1	CASSRSPSGIYNEQFF
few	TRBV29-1	CSVEGTTDEQYF
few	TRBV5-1	CASSFVEGQGDYGYTF
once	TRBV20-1	CSARLALAREINTEAFF
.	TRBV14	CASSQRGGGASPLHF
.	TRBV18	CASSPYTGEETQYF
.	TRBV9	CASSAEGHAYNEQFF
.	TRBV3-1	CASSQEVSRYNEQFF
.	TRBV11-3	CASSLGLAATGELFF
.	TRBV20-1	CSAGSTSGRADTQYF
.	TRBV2	CASIRGKLSYEQYF
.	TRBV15	CATSRGAGRDIQYF
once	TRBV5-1	CASSLQGQGGNSPLHF
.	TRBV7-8	CASSGMGGDTQYF
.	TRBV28	CASSYGDAGTYEQYF
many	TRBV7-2	CASSSDQTSGGYYNEQFF
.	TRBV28	CASTLRRLAGHQETQYF
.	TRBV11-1	CASSPWAGTHLSEQYF
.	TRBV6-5	CASSSGRLTTNEKLFF
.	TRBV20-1	CSASRTIHTGELFF
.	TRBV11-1	CASSSLLLGETQYF
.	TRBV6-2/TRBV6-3	CASSPILSGGAKTQYF
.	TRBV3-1	CASSQGAGLQNYGYTF
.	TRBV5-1	CASSFSLGPLHF
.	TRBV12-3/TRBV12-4	CASSDRQILNEKLFF
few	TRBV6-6	CASREQGARNQPQHF
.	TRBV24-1	CATSDSTRDTQYF
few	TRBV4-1	CASSQTEAYEQYF
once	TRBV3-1	CASSQGLKDSFGYTF